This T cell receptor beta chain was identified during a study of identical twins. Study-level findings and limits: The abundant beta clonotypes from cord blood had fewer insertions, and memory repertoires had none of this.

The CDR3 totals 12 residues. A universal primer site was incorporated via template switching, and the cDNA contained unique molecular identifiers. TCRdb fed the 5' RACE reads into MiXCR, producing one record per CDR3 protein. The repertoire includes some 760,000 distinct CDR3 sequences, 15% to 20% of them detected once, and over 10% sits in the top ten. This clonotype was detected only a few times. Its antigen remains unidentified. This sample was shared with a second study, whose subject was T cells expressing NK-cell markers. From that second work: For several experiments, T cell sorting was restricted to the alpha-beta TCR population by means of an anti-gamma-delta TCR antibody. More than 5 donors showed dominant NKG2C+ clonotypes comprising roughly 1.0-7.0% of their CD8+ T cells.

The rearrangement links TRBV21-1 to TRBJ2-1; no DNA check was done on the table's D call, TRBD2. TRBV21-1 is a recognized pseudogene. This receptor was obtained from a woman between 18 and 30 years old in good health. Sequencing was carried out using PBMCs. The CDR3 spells CASSPRLGRRFF. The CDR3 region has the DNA TGTGCCAGCAGCCCTAGACTGGGCCGAAGATTCTTC.